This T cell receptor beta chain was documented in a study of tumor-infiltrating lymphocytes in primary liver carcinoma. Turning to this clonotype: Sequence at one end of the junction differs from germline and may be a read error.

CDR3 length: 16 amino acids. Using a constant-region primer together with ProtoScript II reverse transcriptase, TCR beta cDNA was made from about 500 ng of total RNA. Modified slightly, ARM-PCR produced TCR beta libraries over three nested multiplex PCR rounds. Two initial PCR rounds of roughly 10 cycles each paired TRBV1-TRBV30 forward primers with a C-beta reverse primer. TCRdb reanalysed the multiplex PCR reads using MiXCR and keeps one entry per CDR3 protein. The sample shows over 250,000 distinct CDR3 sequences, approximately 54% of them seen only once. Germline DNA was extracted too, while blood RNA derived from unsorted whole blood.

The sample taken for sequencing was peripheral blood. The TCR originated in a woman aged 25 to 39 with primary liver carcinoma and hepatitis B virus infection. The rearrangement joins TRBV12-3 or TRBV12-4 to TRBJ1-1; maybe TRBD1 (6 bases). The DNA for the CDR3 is TGTGTCAGCAGTTTAGGGCCAACAGGGTCTGCCACTGAAGCTTTCTTT. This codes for CVSSLGPTGSATEAFF.